The present TCR beta chain was sequenced within a study of PD-L1 blockade in urothelial cancer. For the study at large: Blood was subjected to analysis at 3 weeks (second dose) and 6 weeks following treatment start. Among blood samples, the median T cell count was 141,255.

Profiled with immunoSEQ multiplex PCR; TCRdb holds only in-frame clones, not every one. Of about 39,000 clones in the sample, roughly nine tenths were seen once. V trimming: 4 bases; J trimming: 0 bases; junction bases outside the gene matches: 22. Germline V lookup: CDR1 SGHRS, CDR2 YFSETQ. CDR3 length equals 20 residues. Indicated time point: pretreatment peripheral blood. The sample was PBMCs, taken around atezolizumab (anti-PD-L1) treatment. The receptor comes from a woman between 55 and 75 years old with urothelial cancer. This sequence joins TRBV5-1 and TRBJ2-7; 7 positions match TRBD1. The CDR3 reads CASSPESFIFGTESSYEQYF. CDR3 DNA: TGCGCCAGCAGCCCGGAATCTTTTATTTTCGGGACAGAGAGCTCCTACGAGCAGTACTTC.